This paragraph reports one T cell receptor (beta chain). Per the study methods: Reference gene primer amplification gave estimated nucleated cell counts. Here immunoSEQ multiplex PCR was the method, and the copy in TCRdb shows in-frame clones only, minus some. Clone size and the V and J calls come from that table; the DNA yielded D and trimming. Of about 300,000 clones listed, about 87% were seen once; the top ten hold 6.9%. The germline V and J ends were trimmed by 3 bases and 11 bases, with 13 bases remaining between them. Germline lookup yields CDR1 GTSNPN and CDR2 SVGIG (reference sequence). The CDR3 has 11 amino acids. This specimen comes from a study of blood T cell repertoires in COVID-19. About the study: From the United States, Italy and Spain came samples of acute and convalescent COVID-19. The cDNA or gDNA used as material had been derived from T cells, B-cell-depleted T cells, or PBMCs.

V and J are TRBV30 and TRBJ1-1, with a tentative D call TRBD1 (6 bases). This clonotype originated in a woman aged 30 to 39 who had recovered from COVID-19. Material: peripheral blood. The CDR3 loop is CAWRGTTLAFF. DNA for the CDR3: TGTGCCTGGAGGGGGACAACTTTGGCTTTCTTT.